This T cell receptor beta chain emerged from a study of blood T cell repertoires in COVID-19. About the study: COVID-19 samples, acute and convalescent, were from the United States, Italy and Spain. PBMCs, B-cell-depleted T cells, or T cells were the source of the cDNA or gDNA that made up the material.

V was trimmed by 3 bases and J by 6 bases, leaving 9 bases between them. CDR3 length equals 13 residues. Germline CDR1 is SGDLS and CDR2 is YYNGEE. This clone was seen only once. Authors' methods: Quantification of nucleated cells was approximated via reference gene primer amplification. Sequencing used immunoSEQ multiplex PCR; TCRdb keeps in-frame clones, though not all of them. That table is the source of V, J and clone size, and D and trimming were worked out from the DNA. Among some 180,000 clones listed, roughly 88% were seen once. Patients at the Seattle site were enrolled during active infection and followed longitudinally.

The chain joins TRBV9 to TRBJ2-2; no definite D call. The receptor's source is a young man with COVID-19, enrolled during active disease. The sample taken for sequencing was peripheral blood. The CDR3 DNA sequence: TGTGCCAGCAGCGATGAGATGCCCGGGGAGCTGTTTTTT. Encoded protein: CASSDEMPGELFF.